A selection of T cell receptor beta chains follows, all from one sample in a study of blood T cell repertoires in COVID-19. The method was immunoSEQ multiplex PCR; TCRdb's version includes in-frame clones alone and lacks a portion of them. The profile shows roughly 87,000 clones, less than 80% of them singletons. Sequenced sample: peripheral blood. The receptors originated from a woman of 80 years or more with acute or convalescent COVID-19. CDR3s include the opening cysteine and the closing phenylalanine or tryptophan. D genes are given only for firm matches. The size of a clone is reported for some rows only, either as once, few or many, or as a class for expanded clones.

J	V	D	size	DNA	CDR3
TRBJ2-1	TRBV9	TRBD1	NA	TGTGCCAGCAGCGGACAGGGGGTGGCCTACAATGAGCAGTTCTTC	CASSGQGVAYNEQFF
TRBJ1-1	TRBV5-1	TRBD1	NA	TGCGCCAGCAGCTTGGCTGGACAGGGCGCCGGTGAAGCTTTCTTT	CASSLAGQGAGEAFF
TRBJ2-7	TRBV27	TRBD1	NA	TGTGCCAGCAGTTTTCAGGGGGCCGTCCACGAGCAGTACTTC	CASSFQGAVHEQYF
TRBJ1-6	TRBV19	NA	NA	TGTGCCAGTAGTATGAAAAACGGTTATAATTCACCCCTCCACTTT	CASSMKNGYNSPLHF
TRBJ1-1	TRBV3-1/TRBV3-2	NA	NA	TGTGCCAGCAGCCAAGGGAGCTGGGACACTGAAGCTTTCTTT	CASSQGSWDTEAFF
TRBJ2-7	TRBV10-3	TRBD1	NA	TGTGCCATCAGTGAGTCCGCAGGGGGCACCTACGAGCAGTACTTC	CAISESAGGTYEQYF
TRBJ1-1	TRBV11-2	NA	NA	TGTGCCAGCAGCTTAGACCCTAACACTGAAGCTTTCTTT	CASSLDPNTEAFF
TRBJ1-5	TRBV12-3/TRBV12-4	NA	NA	TGTGCCAGCAGAATCAATGGCAATCAGCCCCAGCATTTT	CASRINGNQPQHF
TRBJ1-1	TRBV5-1	NA	once	TGCGCCAGCAGCACCCTCGGGTCACGGAACACTGAAGCTTTCTTT	CASSTLGSRNTEAFF
TRBJ1-5	TRBV10-3	NA	NA	TGTGCCATCAGTGTAGGGGGGGCGGAACAGCCCCAGCATTTT	CAISVGGAEQPQHF
TRBJ1-6	TRBV7-2	TRBD1	NA	TGTGCCAGCAGTTGGGACAGAAACCCTCCCCTCCACTTT	CASSWDRNPPLHF
TRBJ2-6	TRBV5-4	TRBD2	NA	TGTGCCAGCAGCTTGAGGACTAGAGGAGGGGCCAACGTCCTGACTTTC	CASSLRTRGGANVLTF
TRBJ2-7	TRBV6-2/TRBV6-3	TRBD2	NA	TGTGCCAGCAGTTACGGGCTAGCGGGGGACTTAGACGAGCAGTACTTC	CASSYGLAGDLDEQYF
TRBJ2-5	TRBV5-1	TRBD1	NA	TGCGCCAGCAGCCAAGCGGGACAGGGACCGGGGGAGACCCAGTACTTC	CASSQAGQGPGETQYF